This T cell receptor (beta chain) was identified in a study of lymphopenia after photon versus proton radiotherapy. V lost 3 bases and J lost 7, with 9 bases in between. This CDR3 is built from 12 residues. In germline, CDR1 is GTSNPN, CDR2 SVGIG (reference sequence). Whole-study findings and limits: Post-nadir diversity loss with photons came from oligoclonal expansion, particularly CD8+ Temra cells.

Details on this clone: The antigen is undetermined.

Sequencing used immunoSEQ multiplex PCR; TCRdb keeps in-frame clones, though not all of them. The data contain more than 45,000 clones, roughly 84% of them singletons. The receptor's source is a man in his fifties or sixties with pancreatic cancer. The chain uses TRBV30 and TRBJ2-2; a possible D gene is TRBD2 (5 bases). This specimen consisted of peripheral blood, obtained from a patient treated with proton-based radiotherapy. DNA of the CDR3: TGTGCCTGGAGAGGCGACTACGGGGAGCTGTTTTTT. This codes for CAWRGDYGELFF.